A selection of T cell receptor beta chains follows, all from one sample in a study of cytomegalovirus exposure and HLA in healthy donors. Sequencing used immunoSEQ multiplex PCR; TCRdb keeps in-frame clones, though not all of them. The sample includes over 150,000 clones, less than 85% of them seen just once. The specimen sequenced was PBMCs. The receptors here all came from a man aged 25 to 45 in good health and CMV-seropositive. The CDR3 runs from the conserved cysteine through the conserved F or W. The order of the fields is CDR3 protein, CDR3 DNA, D gene, J gene, clone size, V gene. D genes are given only for firm matches. Clone size is stated in some rows and not others, as once, few, many or a class when expanded.

CASSQDPPSGGNNEQFF TGTGCCAGCAGCCAAGATCCCCCCAGCGGGGGGAACAATGAGCAGTTCTTC TRBD2 TRBJ2-1 few TRBV4-2
CASSQGGRLAGVYSEQFF TGTGCCAGCAGCCAAGGGGGACGACTAGCGGGAGTTTACAGTGAGCAGTTCTTC TRBD2 TRBJ2-1 - TRBV14
CSSSPRLGGNNEQFF TGTTCCAGCAGCCCCCGTCTCGGGGGGAACAATGAGCAGTTCTTC TRBD2 TRBJ2-1 - TRBV7-3
CASSVDAGNSGNTIYF TGTGCCAGCAGCGTAGACGCAGGAAACTCTGGAAACACCATATATTTT - TRBJ1-3 - TRBV9
CASSIAGRRETQYF TGTGCCAGTAGTATAGCGGGGAGGCGGGAGACCCAGTACTTC - TRBJ2-5 - TRBV19
CASSQGQGTYEQYF TGTGCCAGCAGTCAAGGACAGGGGACCTACGAGCAGTACTTC TRBD1 TRBJ2-7 - TRBV6-5
CASSRRTSGRDTQYF TGTGCCAGCAGCCGAAGGACTAGCGGGAGGGATACGCAGTATTTT TRBD2 TRBJ2-3 - TRBV27
CASSPRGGAPDTQYF TGTGCCAGCTCACCACGCGGGGGGGCACCAGATACGCAGTATTTT TRBD2 TRBJ2-3 - TRBV18
CSADTNSYNEQFF TGCAGCGCCGACACGAACAGCTACAATGAGCAGTTCTTC - TRBJ2-1 few TRBV29-1
CASSPPSGRATYEQYF TGTGCCAGCAGCCCCCCTAGCGGGAGGGCCACCTACGAGCAGTACTTC TRBD2 TRBJ2-7 - TRBV5-6
CASSPRQANIEQFF TGTGCCAGCAGCCCCCGACAGGCTAACATTGAGCAGTTCTTC - TRBJ2-1 - TRBV9
CASSPRRAGTDTQYF TGTGCCAGCAGCCCCCGGAGGGCTGGCACAGATACGCAGTATTTT - TRBJ2-3 - TRBV9
CASRSRDRSYEQYF TGTGCCAGTAGAAGCAGGGACAGATCCTACGAGCAGTACTTC TRBD1 TRBJ2-7 - TRBV19
CASSSLGGGMGEAFF TGTGCCAGCAGCTCCCTGGGGGGGGGTATGGGTGAAGCTTTCTTT - TRBJ1-1 - TRBV4-1
CASSLPPRQGATGNTIYF TGTGCCAGCAGTTTACCCCCCCGTCAGGGGGCTACTGGAAACACCATATATTTT TRBD1 TRBJ1-3 few TRBV27
CASSPSGTGVLEQYF TGTGCCAGCAGCCCCTCCGGGACAGGGGTTTTGGAGCAGTACTTC TRBD1 TRBJ2-7 - TRBV9
CASERRSGNTEAFF TGTGCCAGCGAACGGAGGAGCGGGAACACTGAAGCTTTCTTT - TRBJ1-1 once TRBV6-5
CASSLARRGLDQPQHF TGTGCCAGCAGCTTGGCCCGCAGGGGGCTTGATCAGCCCCAGCATTTT TRBD1 TRBJ1-5 - TRBV5-6
CASSVTGQDSYEQYF TGTGCCAGCAGCGTTACCGGACAGGACTCCTACGAGCAGTACTTC TRBD1 TRBJ2-7 - TRBV9
CASSPGGGVTSGRHEQFF TGTGCCAGCAGCCCAGGAGGTGGGGTTACTAGCGGGAGACATGAGCAGTTCTTC TRBD2 TRBJ2-1 once TRBV9
CSAARQGRQETQYF TGCAGCGCGGCCCGACAGGGGCGCCAAGAGACCCAGTACTTC TRBD1 TRBJ2-5 - TRBV29-1
CASSLVPQGGIYEQYF TGTGCCAGCAGCTTGGTACCCCAGGGAGGAATATACGAGCAGTACTTC - TRBJ2-7 - TRBV5-8
CASSSGTGRGNTIYF TGTGCCAGCAGCAGCGGGACAGGGAGAGGAAACACCATATATTTT TRBD1 TRBJ1-3 - TRBV11-3
CASSWVGVVKPQHF TGTGCCAGCAGCTGGGTAGGGGTAGTGAAGCCCCAGCATTTT - TRBJ1-5 - TRBV11-1
CASSLAEGRGYGYTF TGTGCCAGCAGTTTAGCGGAGGGTAGAGGCTATGGCTACACCTTC - TRBJ1-2 - TRBV27
CASSQIAGNSNQPQHF TGCGCCAGCAGCCAAATAGCGGGGAATAGCAATCAGCCCCAGCATTTT - TRBJ1-5 - TRBV4-1
CASSHTSGRGNEQFF TGTGCCAGCAGTCATACTAGCGGGAGAGGCAATGAGCAGTTCTTC TRBD2 TRBJ2-1 - TRBV27
CASSFSSDTQYF TGCGCCAGCAGCTTCTCTTCAGATACGCAGTATTTT - TRBJ2-3 few TRBV5-1
CASSLSGGGAAYEQYF TGTGCCAGCAGTTTGAGCGGGGGCGGAGCCGCCTACGAGCAGTACTTC TRBD2 TRBJ2-7 - TRBV27
CAWRGQATYEQYF TGTGCCTGGAGGGGGCAGGCAACCTACGAGCAGTACTTC - TRBJ2-7 - TRBV30
CASMTGGTGELFF TGTGCCAGCATGACAGGTGGTACCGGGGAGCTGTTTTTT - TRBJ2-2 few TRBV28
CSVGGRTLNNEQFF TGCAGCGTTGGGGGCCGGACCCTAAACAATGAGCAGTTCTTC - TRBJ2-1 - TRBV29-1
CASSAWAGRGEQYF TGTGCCAGTAGTGCCTGGGCGGGACGAGGGGAGCAGTACTTC - TRBJ2-7 - TRBV19
CASGGQGRETQYF TGTGCCAGCGGGGGACAGGGTAGGGAGACCCAGTACTTC TRBD1 TRBJ2-5 - TRBV27
CASSFWREGTDTQYF TGTGCCAGCAGCTTTTGGAGGGAGGGCACAGATACGCAGTATTTT - TRBJ2-3 - TRBV11-1
CASSPGGAGGRGDTQYF TGTGCCAGCAGCCCCGGGGGAGCGGGGGGCCGGGGAGATACGCAGTATTTT TRBD2 TRBJ2-3 once TRBV11-1
CAWSRDRDGYTF TGTGCCTGGAGCCGGGACAGGGATGGCTACACCTTC TRBD1 TRBJ1-2 few TRBV30
CSVRQFNEKLFF TGCAGCGTTCGACAGTTTAATGAAAAACTGTTTTTT - TRBJ1-4 - TRBV29-1
CSVEGRGQETQYF TGCAGCGTTGAAGGCAGGGGGCAAGAGACCCAGTACTTC TRBD1 TRBJ2-5 - TRBV29-1
CASSASDTSNTEAFF TGTGCCAGCAGCGCGTCGGACACTTCGAACACTGAAGCTTTCTTT - TRBJ1-1 - TRBV11-2
CASSRNGYGDRDQPQHF TGCGCCAGCAGCCGGAATGGGTATGGGGACAGGGATCAGCCCCAGCATTTT TRBD1 TRBJ1-5 once TRBV4-1
CASSEIGWRSSGNTIYF TGTGCCAGCAGTGAAATTGGTTGGAGAAGCTCTGGAAACACCATATATTTT - TRBJ1-3 few TRBV6-1